This record covers a single TCR beta chain. The antigen remains unidentified. Trimming left V 5 bases short and J 7 bases short, with 9 bases between. The CDR3 sequence is 13 residues long. Germline lookup yields CDR1 LNHNV and CDR2 YYDKDF (reference sequence). A multiplex PCR was run with 60 Vbeta primers and 13 Jbeta primers. Produced via immunoSEQ multiplex PCR; TCRdb's table is partial and in-frame only. Counted here are approximately 97,000 clones, about 79% occurring once; the ten biggest clones make up more than 2.5%. The data belong to a study of cytomegalovirus exposure and HLA in healthy donors. The study, taken as a whole, reports: In a later analysis, the majority of CMV-associated beta chains seemingly showed HLA restriction.

This TCR came from a male donor in good health and CMV-seropositive. The sequenced sample was PBMCs. The chain uses TRBV15 and TRBJ1-6; D perhaps matches TRBD1 (6 bases). The CDR3 spells CATSGTQNSPLHF. In DNA form, the CDR3 reads TGTGCCACCAGCGGGACACAGAATTCACCCCTCCACTTT.